This TCR beta chain was recorded in a study of human T cells and chemical hapten exposure (dated by TCRdb to about 2021). Notes on the research overall: For sensitization, 2% DPC in acetone was applied to a roughly 2 cm by roughly 2 cm area of upper inner arm skin. Patients additionally received weekly therapeutic DPC doses to the scalp throughout the roughly 23-week study period. Libraries were pooled for sequencing, and variation in per-sample TCR yields was attributed mainly to small differences in library volumes within the pool. Patch tests used Finn chambers with 0.01% DPC on the upper back, scored after 6 days by International Contact Dermatitis Research Group standards. The mostly female patient cohort included alopecia areata with under or over 50% scalp involvement, alopecia totalis and alopecia universalis. Nearly 30 alopecia patients provided blood for TCR sequencing at one to four time points (pre-sensitization, 2, 6 and 24 weeks). This study followed changes in the peripheral blood TCR repertoire in vivo during primary and secondary sensitization of alopecia patients to the hapten diphenylcyclopropenone (DPC). Blood was sampled from patients pre-sensitization (week 0) and at 2, 6 and about 24 weeks after DPC sensitization. Overall study outcomes, separate from this receptor: A positive correlation was found between the number of PT1 expanded TCRs and patch test score, with significance reached at thresholds 8, 16 and 32 but not 4. Significantly more large CDR3 similarity clusters were formed by expanded TCRs than by pre-sensitization or healthy control sets, consistent with antigen-driven responses. Alopecia, a presumed autoimmune disease, was present in all patients, so the immune response of the patients might differ from that of healthy individuals. No change with DPC sensitization was found in the number of TCRs above 1 in 1000 frequency, and no evidence of global repertoire structure alterations was found. Repeated subsampling changed both the strength of the expansion versus patch-test correlation and the threshold at which the correlation became significant.

The time point label, read with the paper, signifies: patch test 3, about 24 weeks after DPC sensitization. In the paper's terms, the treatment or condition label means: therapeutic diphenylcyclopropenone sensitization with weekly scalp DPC. At every patch-test visit, the blood draw took place before the patch test was put on. To be eligible, patients had to be aged 18 to 70, diagnosed with alopecia and judged suitable for DPC therapy, while pregnant patients were excluded. Total RNA was extracted from unfractionated whole blood that had been collected in Tempus Blood RNA tubes. The library was generated by RACE. TCRdb records NextSeq 500 as the sequencer. During library preparation, unique molecular identifiers were attached to individual cDNA molecules so that TCRs could be counted quantitatively and reproducibly. From each blood RNA sample, both TCR alpha and TCR beta chains were sequenced. The paper's data handling went like this. The median number of TCRs per sample was around 96,000, ranging from 23,224 to 690,600. The Decombinator software suite was used to annotate the V, J and CDR3 of the TCR reads. Every sample was subsampled to the same number of TCRs (28,000) for the PS versus PT1 abundance plots. Expanded TCRs were defined as absent before sensitization and observed at least eight times at the 2-week time point. The raw public reads went through TCRdb reprocessing: fastp at Q25, MiXCR clone calling, in-frame beta chains kept. For every CDR3 protein sequence, its rows merge into one entry that carries the most common genes and DNA. The V and J calls, along with clone size, are taken from TCRdb and not from the paper's own processing. Recorded for this sample are 95,000 to 150,000 distinct CDR3 sequences; approximately 10% of them occurred a single time. Of the sample, under 2.5% is held by the ten largest clones.

Comments on this clonotype: Its antigen target is currently unknown. The input lacks base qualities; no much larger clone sits a single base away.

The sequence was collected from a woman in her fifties or sixties with alopecia areata. Some clones in this sample may be carry-over from other donors' samples. Specimen: whole blood, collected in connection with sensitization to the hapten diphenylcyclopropenone (DPC).

The CDR3 protein is CASMKRQQNQPQHF. The DNA sequence is given as TGTGCCAGCATGAAGCGGCAGCAGAATCAGCCCCAGCATTTT. The chain employs TRBV6-2 or TRBV6-3 and TRBJ1-5; the D gene remains uncertain. CDR1 and CDR2, looked up from the germline V gene, are MNHEY and SVGEGT. Its CDR3 holds 14 amino acids, cysteine through phenylalanine. The read is trimmed to its CDR3 DNA, 42 bases read in frame from base 1. V and J are truncated by 7 bases and 4 bases respectively, leaving an intervening sequence of 14 bases.